The 14 T cell receptor beta chains listed next were all sequenced from one sample in a study of OX40 agonist ivuxolimab in advanced cancers. Method: immunoSEQ multiplex PCR; TCRdb's copy keeps in-frame clones and lacks some. This sample has about 46,000 clones, with about four fifths found just once. Sample: CD4+ or CD8+ T cells sorted from blood, taken in a trial of the OX40 agonist ivuxolimab. The receptors were sampled from an adult with an advanced solid tumor such as melanoma, head and neck, liver or kidney cancer.

CDR3 loop: CASSLDAGTGAYEQYF. As DNA, the CDR3 is TGTGCCAGCAGCTTGGACGCCGGGACAGGGGCCTACGAGCAGTACTTC. The chain employs TRBV5-5 and TRBJ2-7; 10 bases map to TRBD1. J was trimmed by 2 bases and V by 0 bases; bases with no gene match: 5. Germline CDR1 reads SGHKS; CDR2 reads YYEKEE (reference sequence). CDR3 length: 16 amino acids.

The J gene is TRBJ1-5, the V gene TRBV6-5, with TRBD1 as a possible D gene (5 bases). CDR3 size: 13 residues. Germline CDR1 MNHEY, CDR2 SVGAGI. V was shortened by 0 bases and J by 6 bases, with 6 bases between the two germline ends. In DNA form, the CDR3 reads TGTGCCAGCAGTTACTCAGGGGTTCAGCCCCAGCATTTT. This translates into CASSYSGVQPQHF.

CDR3: CASSIAGGSSSYNEQFF. CDR3 nucleotide sequence: TGTGCCAGTAGTATCGCGGGGGGCTCCAGCTCCTACAATGAGCAGTTCTTC. The V call is TRBV19, the J call TRBJ2-1, with 8 bases lining up with TRBD2. This CDR3 comprises 17 residues. The V and J ends lost 3 bases and 0 bases, in that order; junction bases with no gene match: 7. CDR1 is LNHDA, CDR2 SQIVND, per germline (reference sequence). Full variable domain (missing parts from reference TRBV19 and TRBJ2-1): DGGITQSPKYLFRKEGQNVTLSCEQNLNHDAMYWYRQDPGQGLRLIYYSQIVNDFQKGDIAEGYSVSREKKESFPLTVTSAQKNPTAFYLCASSIAGGSSSYNEQFFGPGTRLTVL.

The chain employs TRBV11-3 and TRBJ2-2; 10 positions match TRBD2. With V trimmed by 2 bases and J by 4 bases, 7 bases remained unmatched. Germline assignment: CDR1 SGHNT and CDR2 YENEEA. This CDR3 is 17 amino acids long. The CDR3 DNA reads TGTGCCAGCAGCTTAAGGGCCCAGCGGGGGGGCACCGGGGAGCTGTTTTTT. It yields the protein CASSLRAQRGGTGELFF.

The chain carries TRBV25-1 and TRBJ1-6; TRBD1 matches 7 bases. This CDR3 is 14 amino acids long. Trimming removed 5 bases from V and 6 bases from J; junction bases left unmatched: 4. CDR1 and CDR2 (germline): MGHDK, SYGVNS. This chain's CDR3 is CASSFGTANSPLHF. The CDR3 region has the DNA TGTGCCAGCAGTTTCGGGACAGCTAATTCACCCCTCCACTTT.

This sequence joins TRBV5-4 and TRBJ1-6, with no clear D. CDR3 size: 14 residues. Between the trimmed V and J ends, which lost 0 bases and 8 bases, there was a span of 9 bases. Germline V gene data show CDR1 as SGHNT and CDR2 as YYREEE (reference sequence). CDR3 nucleotides: TGTGCCAGCAGCTTGGGGAGGAGGGATTCACCCCTCCACTTT. Translated: CASSLGRRDSPLHF. Variable domain in full (rest from reference TRBV5-4 and TRBJ1-6): ETGVTQSPTHLIKTRGQQVTLRCSSQSGHNTVSWYQQALGQGPQFIFQYYREEENGRGNFPPRFSGLQFPNYSSELNVNALELDDSALYLCASSLGRRDSPLHFGNGTRLTVT.

J is TRBJ2-2 and V is TRBV5-1, with 12 positions matching TRBD2. This CDR3 spans 16 amino acids. J lost 4 bases, V lost 4 bases, and 5 bases had no gene match. CDR1 SGHRS and CDR2 YFSETQ come from the germline V gene. The DNA of the CDR3 is TGCGCCAGCAGCAGGACTAGCGGGGTGGTCACCGGGGAGCTGTTTTTT. Its protein product is CASSRTSGVVTGELFF.

The genes are TRBV5-4 and TRBJ2-3; D remains unclear. Per the germline V gene, CDR1 is SGHNT and CDR2 is YYREEE (reference sequence). Trimming shortened V by 4 bases and J by 3 bases, and 15 bases separated the two germline ends. This CDR3 region has 15 residues. The CDR3 loop is CASSPEGKRTDTQYF. As DNA, the CDR3 is TGTGCCAGCAGCCCTGAAGGGAAGAGAACAGATACGCAGTATTTT.

V is TRBV5-1 and J is TRBJ2-7; tentatively, D is TRBD1 (5 bases). The CDR3 contains 15 residues. Germline loops: CDR1 SGHRS, CDR2 YFSETQ. V lost 0 bases to trimming and J lost 5 bases, with 15 bases between them. This chain's CDR3 is CASSLDTVQGDEQYF. CDR3 nucleotides: TGCGCCAGCAGCTTGGATACGGTTCAGGGCGACGAGCAGTACTTC.

The chain is built from TRBV4-2 and TRBJ1-3, with D unclear. Germline CDR1 reads LGHNA; CDR2 reads YNFKEQ. This CDR3 is built from 15 residues. Trimming cost V 0 bases and J 6 bases, with 12 bases left between them. The CDR3 spells CASSQEIVLANTIYF. The CDR3 bases are TGTGCCAGCAGCCAAGAAATTGTACTGGCAAACACCATATATTTT.

V usage is TRBV19 and J usage is TRBJ1-6; 9 bases align to TRBD1. Germline CDR1 LNHDA, CDR2 SQIVND (reference sequence). The trim removed 3 bases at V and 5 bases at J, leaving 5 bases unmatched. CDR3 length equals 16 residues. The CDR3 loop reads CASSMGDRVDNSPLHF. CDR3 nucleotides: TGTGCCAGTAGTATGGGGGACAGGGTGGATAATTCACCCCTCCACTTT.

This clone was picked up one time. The chain combines TRBV4-3 with TRBJ1-4; the D gene is possibly TRBD1 (5 bases). V gave up 3 bases and J gave up 4 bases, with 18 bases separating them. The CDR3 spans 17 residues. The germline CDR1 and CDR2 sequences are LGHNA and YSLEER. For the CDR3, the DNA is TGCGCCAGCAGCCAGGGAATAGGGACGGAAGATAATGAAAAACTGTTTTTT. This gives the protein CASSQGIGTEDNEKLFF.

The rearrangement links TRBV11-3 to TRBJ1-2, with D possibly TRBD1 on 5 matching bases. Germline CDR1 SGHNT, CDR2 YENEEA. Deletions cut 5 bases from V and 2 bases from J, with 9 bases between. The CDR3 loop spans 13 amino acids. CDR3 region: CASSRDGNYGYTF. The CDR3 DNA sequence: TGTGCCAGCAGCCGGGACGGAAACTATGGCTACACCTTC. Full variable domain (remainder filled in from reference TRBV11-3 and TRBJ1-2): EAGVVQSPRYKIIEKKQPVAFWCNPISGHNTLYWYLQNLGQGPELLIRYENEEAVDDSQLPKDRFSAERLKGVDSTLKIQPAELGDSAVYLCASSRDGNYGYTFGSGTRLTVV.

The chain recombines TRBV6-5 with TRBJ1-2; D might be TRBD1 (5 bases). The CDR3 covers 13 residues. CDR1 and CDR2 (germline): MNHEY, SVGAGI. V lost 5 bases and J lost 8, with 15 bases in between. The CDR3: CASSDPGRQGYTF. CDR3 in DNA: TGTGCCAGCAGTGACCCGGGACGTCAGGGCTACACCTTC.